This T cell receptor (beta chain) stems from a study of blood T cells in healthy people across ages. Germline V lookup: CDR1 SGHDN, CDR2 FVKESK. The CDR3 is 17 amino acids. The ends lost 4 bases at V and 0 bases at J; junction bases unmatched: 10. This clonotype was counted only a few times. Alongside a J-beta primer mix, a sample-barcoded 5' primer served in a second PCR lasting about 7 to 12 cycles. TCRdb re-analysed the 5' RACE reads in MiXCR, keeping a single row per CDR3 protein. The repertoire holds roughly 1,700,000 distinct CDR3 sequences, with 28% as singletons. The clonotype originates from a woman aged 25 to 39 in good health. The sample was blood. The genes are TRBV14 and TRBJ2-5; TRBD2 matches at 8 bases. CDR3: CASSPLASGGYQETQYF. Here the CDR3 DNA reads TGTGCCAGCAGCCCCCTTGCCAGCGGGGGATACCAAGAGACCCAGTACTTC.